The source of this TCR beta chain is a study of blood T cell repertoires in COVID-19. Study-level information: Donors of Cohort 3 who recovered were those that had two negative PCRs, clearance, or symptom resolution. T cells, B-cell-depleted T cells, or PBMCs supplied cDNA or gDNA. The origin of the acute and convalescent COVID-19 samples was the United States, Italy and Spain.

Assay used: immunoSEQ multiplex PCR; TCRdb lists only in-frame clones, some missing. The data hold more than 200,000 clones, with around nine tenths observed a single time. Clinical history as reported by participants underpinned cohort assignment. J was trimmed by 13 bases and V by 2 bases; bases with no gene match: 16. The CDR3 has 16 residues. CDR1 is SGHRS and CDR2 is YFSETQ in the germline V gene. Sequencing was done on a sample of PBMCs or T cells enriched from blood (not recorded which). This TCR was recovered from a man between 25 and 39 years old in a cohort exposed to, infected with or recovered from COVID-19 (not recorded which). The V gene is TRBV5-1, the J gene TRBJ1-4; TRBD1 agrees at 8 bases. The CDR3 coding sequence is TGCGCCAGCAGCTTAGTAGCGAGCAGGGGGCGCGGGGGACTGTTTTTT. Its protein is CASSLVASRGRGGLFF.